The source of this TCR beta chain is a study of post-analysis software for immune sequencing data. Study findings and constraints: The F measure placed samples prepared in the same batch into strongly shared clusters. There were five TRBV segments more frequent in patients than controls, and TRBV5-6, TRBV5-1 and TRBV20-1 were among them.

A note on this clonotype: Its antigen remains unidentified.

This CDR3 contains 13 residues. Germline CDR1 is SGHRS and CDR2 is YFSETQ. Trimming cost V 2 bases and J 7 bases, with 11 bases left between them. Unique molecular identifiers had been added to the TCR beta cDNA libraries. TCRdb passed the PCR reads through MiXCR, listing each CDR3 protein once. The sample lists 380,000 or so distinct CDR3 sequences; approximately 38% were seen once. J is TRBJ2-3 and V is TRBV5-1, with D unclear. The source of this sequence is a girl aged 5 to 17 with multiple sclerosis. What was sequenced was blood. For the CDR3, the DNA is TGCGCCAGCAGCTTCGGGTCCGAGAATACGCAGTATTTT. Amino acids: CASSFGSENTQYF.